Below, one T cell receptor (beta chain) is given with its context. It has no known antigen specificity. Per-base qualities were not stored, and no clone one base away is much larger. V is pruned by 6 bases and J by 4 bases, leaving 13 bases of the junction without a gene match. The CDR3 runs 15 amino acids, cysteine and phenylalanine included. CDR3 DNA only is kept here, 45 bases in frame from base 1. The germline V gene sets CDR1 to SQVTM and CDR2 to ANQGSEA. This entry is derived from a study of memory CD4+ T cells and cytomegalovirus serostatus (dated by TCRdb to between 2018 and 2021). Context from the whole study: The cohort included around 33 healthy adults from Belgium, of whom 9 were CMV seropositive and some 24 were CMV seronegative. To replicate a published TCR-based CMV serostatus classifier, the researchers sequenced the CD4+ memory TCRbeta repertoires of a Belgian cohort whose cytomegalovirus serostatus was known.

Single viable CD3+CD4+CD8-CD45RO+ cells were sorted as memory CD4+ T cells on a FACSAria II. CMV serostatus was determined with a Roche Elecsys assay detecting serum IgG against CMV pp150, pp28, p38 and p52. Following thawing, total CD4+ T cells were enriched through positive selection using CD4 magnetic microbeads. The samples came from a separate study whose specific focus was interrogating the CD4+ T cell memory repertoire. Peripheral blood mononuclear cells were isolated and cryopreserved according to standard operating procedures, and serum was stored at -80 degrees C. The staining used CD3-PerCP (BW264/56), CD4-APC (RPA-T4), CD45RO-PE (UCHT1) and CD8-Pacific Orange (3B5) antibodies, and Sytox blue was used to exclude non-viable cells. The study at large found these results: Of around 160 previously reported CMV-associated TCRbeta sequences, approximately 70 appeared in the CD4+ memory repertoires, each in one to five individuals. CMV serostatus prediction reached a median bootstrapped AUC of about 0.94 with the original framework and over 0.8 with a US-trained random forest. On the Belgian cohort, the classifier built on the original framework reached a median bootstrapped AUC of approximately 0.94, with a 95% CI of 0.76-1.00. Results were interpreted as suggesting that the CMV-associated TCR signature is largely present in the CD4+ memory repertoire. Only CD4+CD45RO+ memory cells were sequenced, unlike the original study, which covered naive and memory CD4+ and CD8+ populations.

Genomic DNA was extracted from sorted cells with the Quick-DNA Microprep Kit. Amplification of TCRbeta DNA was done with the immunoSEQ hsTCRbeta kit, following the protocol from the manufacturer. An Illumina MiSeq instrument was used to sequence the TCRbeta libraries. As for the authors' bioinformatics: After out-of-frame sequences were removed, around 2,200,000 distinct TCRbeta sequences remained, averaging approximately 68,000 per individual. Two values were used to score each individual: the count of some 150 previously reported CMV-associated TCRbeta sequences and the total count of productive distinct TCRbeta sequences. A beta-binomial model was reimplemented in Python, and random forests from scikit-learn, run with default parameters, were trained on data from the US cohort. Classifier performance on the Belgian cohort was summarized as median AUC with percentile confidence intervals over 10,000 bootstrap iterations. What TCRdb holds here is the immuneACCESS table cut down to in-frame rearrangements. Part of the clones is not present; checked against another copy, under half of the missing clones reflect an unresolved V gene, and the others are unexplained. That table furnishes V, J and clone size, whereas the DNA furnished D and trimming. Counted in this sample were tens of thousands of clones; less than 85% of them appeared once. The ten largest clones capture just under 0.5% of the sample.

The sample taken for sequencing was memory CD4+ T cells from blood. Recombination linked TRBV29-1 to TRBJ1-1; TRBD1 lines up with 8 middle nucleotides. The origin of this receptor is an adult in good health and CMV-seronegative. Some clones in this sample may be carry-over from other donors' samples. In nucleotide form, the sequence is TGCAGCGTCAATCTAGACAGGGGAGTGGGCACTGAAGCTTTCTTT. Its protein product is CSVNLDRGVGTEAFF.